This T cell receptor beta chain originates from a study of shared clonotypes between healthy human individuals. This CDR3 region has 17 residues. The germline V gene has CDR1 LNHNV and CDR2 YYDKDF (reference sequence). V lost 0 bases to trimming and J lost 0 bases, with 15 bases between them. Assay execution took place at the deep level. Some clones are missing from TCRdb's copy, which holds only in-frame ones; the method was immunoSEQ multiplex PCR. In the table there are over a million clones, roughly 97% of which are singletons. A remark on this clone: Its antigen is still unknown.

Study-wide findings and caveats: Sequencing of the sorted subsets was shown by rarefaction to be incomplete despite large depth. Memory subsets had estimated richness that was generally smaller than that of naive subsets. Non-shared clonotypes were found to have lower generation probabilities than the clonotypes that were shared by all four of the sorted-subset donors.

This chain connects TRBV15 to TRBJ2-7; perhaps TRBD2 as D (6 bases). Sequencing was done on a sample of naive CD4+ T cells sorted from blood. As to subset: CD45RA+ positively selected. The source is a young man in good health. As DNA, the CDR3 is TGTGCCACCAGCAGAGATCGGGACGGGAGAAGCTCCTACGAGCAGTACTTC. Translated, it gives CATSRDRDGRSSYEQYF.